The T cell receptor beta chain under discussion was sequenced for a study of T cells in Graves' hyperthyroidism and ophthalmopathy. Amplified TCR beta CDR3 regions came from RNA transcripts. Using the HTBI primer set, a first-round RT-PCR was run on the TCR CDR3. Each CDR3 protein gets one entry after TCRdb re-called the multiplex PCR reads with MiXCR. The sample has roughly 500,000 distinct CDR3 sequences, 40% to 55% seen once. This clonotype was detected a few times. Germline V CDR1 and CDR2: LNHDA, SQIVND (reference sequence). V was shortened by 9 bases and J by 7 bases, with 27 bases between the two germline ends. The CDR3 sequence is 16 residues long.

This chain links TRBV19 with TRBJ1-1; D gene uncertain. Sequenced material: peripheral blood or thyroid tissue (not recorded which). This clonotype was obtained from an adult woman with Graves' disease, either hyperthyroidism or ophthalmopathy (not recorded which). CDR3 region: CASSLREPAWGDEAFF. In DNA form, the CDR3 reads TGTGCCAGCTCACTAAGGGAGCCAGCTTGGGGAGATGAAGCTTTCTTT.